The rows below give T cell receptor beta chains drawn from one sample of a study of shared clonotypes between healthy human individuals. The method was immunoSEQ multiplex PCR; TCRdb's version includes in-frame clones alone and lacks a portion of them. The profile shows fewer than 600,000 clones, around 77% of them singletons. Source material: PBMCs. Receptors were obtained from a woman between 35 and 50 years old in good health. Some clones in this sample may be carry-over from other donors' samples. Each CDR3 is given with its conserved first and last residue. The order of the fields is clone size, J gene, D gene, V gene, CDR3 protein, CDR3 DNA. The D gene is left open where the match is weak. Size is stated for part of the rows, as once, few or many counts, or as a class when the clone is expanded.

>-|TRBJ1-1|-|TRBV18
CASSPRGGNERSEAFF
TGTGCCAGCTCACCTCGAGGGGGAAATGAAAGGTCTGAAGCTTTCTTT
>few|TRBJ1-2|-|TRBV9
CASSALSGDYGYTF
TGTGCCAGCAGCGCCCTATCAGGGGACTATGGCTACACCTTC
>-|TRBJ2-2|-|TRBV5-1
CASSLAGTRKGGELFF
TGCGCCAGCAGCTTGGCCGGGACTCGAAAGGGCGGGGAGCTGTTTTTT
>-|TRBJ1-2|-|TRBV7-9
CASSQDYREEGFYGYTF
TGCGCCAGCAGCCAAGACTACAGGGAAGAGGGGTTCTATGGCTACACCTTC
>-|TRBJ2-7|-|TRBV6-6
CASSYGSIGFEQYF
TGTGCCAGCAGTTACGGCAGTATTGGGTTCGAGCAGTACTTC
>-|TRBJ1-4|TRBD1|TRBV6-6
CASSTQDRGDEKLFF
TGTGCCAGCAGTACCCAGGACAGGGGGGATGAAAAACTGTTTTTT
>-|TRBJ1-4|-|TRBV4-2
CASSQTRGGINEKLFF
TGTGCCAGCAGTCAGACAAGAGGGGGGATTAATGAAAAACTGTTTTTT
>-|TRBJ1-5|-|TRBV19
CASSIFGVRQPQHF
TGTGCCAGTAGTATTTTCGGGGTACGCCAGCCCCAGCATTTT
>-|TRBJ2-7|TRBD1|TRBV27
CASSAGTGDEQYF
TGTGCCAGCAGCGCCGGGACAGGGGACGAGCAGTACTTC
>-|TRBJ2-3|TRBD1|TRBV29-1
CSVSDRDGADTQYF
TGCAGCGTCAGCGACAGGGACGGCGCAGATACGCAGTATTTT
>many|TRBJ1-1|-|TRBV25-1
CASSVHGGQNTEAFF
TGTGCCAGCAGTGTACACGGTGGACAGAACACTGAAGCTTTCTTT
>once|TRBJ1-5|TRBD1|TRBV6-4
CASSDGTGVQPQHF
TGTGCCAGCAGTGACGGGACAGGGGTTCAGCCCCAGCATTTT
>-|TRBJ2-5|TRBD1|TRBV28
CASSVGQGWETQYF
TGTGCCAGCAGTGTGGGACAGGGGTGGGAGACCCAGTACTTC
>-|TRBJ2-7|TRBD1|TRBV5-1
CASSFYTPGQGSYEQYF
TGCGCCAGCAGCTTCTACACACCGGGACAGGGCTCCTACGAGCAGTACTTC
>-|TRBJ2-2|-|TRBV19
CASSISGGAGELFF
TGTGCCAGTAGTATATCGGGTGGTGCCGGGGAGCTGTTTTTT
>-|TRBJ2-2|TRBD1|TRBV5-1
CASSLRTGANTGELFF
TGCGCCAGCAGCTTACGGACAGGGGCGAACACCGGGGAGCTGTTTTTT
>-|TRBJ1-1|TRBD1|TRBV10-1
CASSEGQGEAFF
TGCGCCAGCAGTGAGGGACAGGGTGAAGCTTTCTTT
>once|TRBJ2-1|-|TRBV4-3
CASSREGGGEPHEQFF
TGCGCCAGCAGCCGCGAAGGAGGGGGCGAGCCTCATGAGCAGTTCTTC
>few|TRBJ1-4|-|TRBV7-9
CASSFGFQSNEKLFF
TGTGCCAGCAGCTTCGGGTTTCAGTCTAATGAAAAACTGTTTTTT
>-|TRBJ2-6|-|TRBV19
CASSIDTHSPDFTGANVLTF
TGTGCCAGTAGTATAGATACCCACTCCCCGGATTTTACTGGGGCCAACGTCCTGACTTTC
>many|TRBJ1-2|TRBD1|TRBV29-1
CSVAGDRGNGYTF
TGCAGCGTTGCCGGGGACAGGGGAAATGGCTACACCTTC
>-|TRBJ2-3|TRBD2|TRBV5-4
CASRPTSGSTDTQYF
TGTGCCAGCAGACCGACTAGCGGCTCCACAGATACGCAGTATTTT
>-|TRBJ2-5|TRBD2|TRBV7-2
CASSLLAGAETQYF
TGTGCCAGCAGCTTATTGGCGGGAGCGGAGACCCAGTACTTC
>-|TRBJ2-7|TRBD2|TRBV10-2
CASRVGLAGAGEQYF
TGCGCCAGCAGGGTGGGACTAGCGGGAGCGGGCGAGCAGTACTTC
>few|TRBJ1-5|TRBD1|TRBV28
CASSLHATGGGNQPQHF
TGTGCCAGCAGTTTACATGCGACAGGGGGCGGCAATCAGCCCCAGCATTTT
>-|TRBJ1-1|-|TRBV7-9
CASSMGGYTEAFF
TGTGCCAGCAGCATGGGGGGGTACACTGAAGCTTTCTTT
>once|TRBJ1-5|-|TRBV5-6
CASSMTGTEPQHF
TGTGCCAGCAGCATGACAGGAACGGAGCCCCAGCATTTT
>once|TRBJ1-1|-|TRBV9
CASSVATGTEAFF
TGTGCCAGCAGCGTAGCTACAGGCACTGAAGCTTTCTTT
>-|TRBJ2-1|-|TRBV13
CASSLTGLGEQFF
TGTGCCAGCAGCTTAACAGGGTTGGGTGAGCAGTTCTTC
>-|TRBJ1-1|-|TRBV12-5
CASGAGYTEAFF
TGTGCTAGTGGTGCAGGGTACACTGAAGCTTTCTTT
>-|TRBJ1-5|TRBD1|TRBV10-3
CATRWDRDQPQHF
TGTGCCACCCGCTGGGACAGGGATCAGCCCCAGCATTTT
>once|TRBJ2-7|TRBD1|TRBV5-4
CASSFGGTGSYEQYF
TGTGCCAGCAGCTTTGGGGGGACAGGATCCTACGAGCAGTACTTC
>-|TRBJ2-1|TRBD2|TRBV11-1
CASSFLAGAYNEQFF
TGTGCCAGCAGCTTTTTAGCGGGAGCTTACAATGAGCAGTTCTTC
>-|TRBJ2-3|-|TRBV28
CASSGPSTDTQYF
TGTGCCAGCAGTGGTCCTAGCACAGATACGCAGTATTTT
>-|TRBJ2-2|-|TRBV7-2
CASSLRGNTGELFF
TGTGCCAGCAGCTTACGGGGGAACACCGGGGAGCTGTTTTTT
>-|TRBJ2-1|TRBD2|TRBV7-3
CASSSRTSGQFF
TGTGCCAGCAGCTCCCGGACTAGCGGGCAGTTCTTC
>-|TRBJ1-2|-|TRBV7-9
CASKTTDSRNYGYTF
TGTGCCAGCAAGACAACGGACAGCAGAAACTATGGCTACACCTTC
>few|TRBJ2-7|TRBD1|TRBV5-4
CASSSRQGDYEQYF
TGTGCCAGCAGCTCCAGGCAGGGGGATTACGAGCAGTACTTC
>many|TRBJ2-1|TRBD2|TRBV5-1
CASSLASTSGGHNEQFF
TGCGCCAGCAGCTTGGCCTCGACTAGCGGGGGCCACAATGAGCAGTTCTTC
>-|TRBJ2-1|TRBD1|TRBV7-3
CASSFQPGQASGEQFF
TGTGCCAGCAGCTTTCAGCCGGGACAGGCATCCGGTGAGCAGTTCTTC
>-|TRBJ2-1|-|TRBV27
CASSLGRNNEQFF
TGTGCCAGCAGTCTCGGACGTAACAATGAGCAGTTCTTC
>-|TRBJ1-3|-|TRBV11-2
CASGPSYSGNTIYF
TGTGCCAGCGGACCGTCATACTCTGGAAACACCATATATTTT
>-|TRBJ1-1|-|TRBV5-1
CASSFRDWNTEAFF
TGCGCCAGCAGCTTCAGGGACTGGAACACTGAAGCTTTCTTT